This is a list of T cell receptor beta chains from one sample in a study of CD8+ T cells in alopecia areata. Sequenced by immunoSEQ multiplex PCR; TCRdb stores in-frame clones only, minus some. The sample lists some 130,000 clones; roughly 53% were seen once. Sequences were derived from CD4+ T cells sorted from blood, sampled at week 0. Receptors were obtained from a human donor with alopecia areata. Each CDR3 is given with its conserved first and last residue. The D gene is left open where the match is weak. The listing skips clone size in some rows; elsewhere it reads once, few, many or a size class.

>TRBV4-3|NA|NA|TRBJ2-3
TGCGCCAGCAGCCAAGATTCCGGGGTTCGCACAGATACGCAGTATTTT
CASSQDSGVRTDTQYF
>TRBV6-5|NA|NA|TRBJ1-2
TGTGCCAGCAGTTATTCGGGGGGGGATGAAGGCTACACCTTC
CASSYSGGDEGYTF
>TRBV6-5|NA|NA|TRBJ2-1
TGTGCCGTGGGCCCGGGAAAGCAGTTCTTC
CAVGPGKQFF
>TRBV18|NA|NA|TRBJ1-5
TGTGCCAGCTCACCACTGGAGGGGAATCAGCCCCAGCATTTT
CASSPLEGNQPQHF
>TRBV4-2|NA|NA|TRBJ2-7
TGTGCCAGCAGCCAAGACAACTACGAGCAGTACTTC
CASSQDNYEQYF
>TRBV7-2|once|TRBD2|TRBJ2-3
TGTGCCAGCAGCCCGGGACTAGCGGGGGGGCACGGTACGCAGTATTTT
CASSPGLAGGHGTQYF
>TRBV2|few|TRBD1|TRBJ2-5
TGTGCCAGCAGTGTAGGGGGCTTGGAGACCCAGTACTTC
CASSVGGLETQYF
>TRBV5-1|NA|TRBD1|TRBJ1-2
TGCGCCAGCAGCGCCGCCGGGACAGCCTATGGCTACACCTTC
CASSAAGTAYGYTF
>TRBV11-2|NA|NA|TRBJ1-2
TGTGCCAGCAGCGGGCCAAACCTCTATGGCTACACCTTC
CASSGPNLYGYTF
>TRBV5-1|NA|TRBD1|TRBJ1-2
TGCGCCAGCAGCTTAAGCGGGACAGCTCGCGGCTACACCTTC
CASSLSGTARGYTF
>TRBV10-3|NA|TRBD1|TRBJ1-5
TGTGCCATCAGTGGGACAGGGGGGAATGAGCCCCAGCATTTT
CAISGTGGNEPQHF
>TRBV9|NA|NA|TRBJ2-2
TGTGCCAGCAGCGTAGAGAGGGCAGGGGTCACCGGGGAGCTGTTTTTT
CASSVERAGVTGELFF
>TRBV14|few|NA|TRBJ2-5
TGTGCCAGCAGCCAAAGACTAGGGGGACAAGAGACCCAGTACTTC
CASSQRLGGQETQYF
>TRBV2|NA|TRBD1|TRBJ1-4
TGTGCCAGCAGGACAGGGGCAACTAATGAAAAACTGTTTTTT
CASRTGATNEKLFF
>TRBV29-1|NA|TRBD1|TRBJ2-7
TGCAGCGTCCGGCCGGGACAGGGTTTGGGGGAGCAGTACTTC
CSVRPGQGLGEQYF
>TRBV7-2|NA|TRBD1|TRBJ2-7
TGTGCCAGCAGCTTTAGAGGTCCGGGACAGGGGTCCTACGAGCAGTACTTC
CASSFRGPGQGSYEQYF
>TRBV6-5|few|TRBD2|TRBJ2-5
TGTGCCAGCGGCCCGGGACTAGCGAGAGAGACCCAGTACTTC
CASGPGLARETQYF
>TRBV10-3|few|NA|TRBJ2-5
TGTGCCATCAGTGAGTCGACCGGGACGGGAGAGACCCAGTACTTC
CAISESTGTGETQYF
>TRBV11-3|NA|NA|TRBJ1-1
TGTGCCAGCAGCTTAGGGCTTTACACTGAAGCTTTCTTT
CASSLGLYTEAFF
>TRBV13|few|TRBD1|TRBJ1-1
TGTGCCAGCAGCACAGGGGACAGAGCGAGCGAAGCTTTCTTT
CASSTGDRASEAFF
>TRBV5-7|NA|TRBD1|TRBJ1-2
TGTGCCAGCAGCCCGAGCCAGGGACAGGGCAACTATGGCTACACCTTC
CASSPSQGQGNYGYTF
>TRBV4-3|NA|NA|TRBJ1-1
TGCGCCAGCAGCCAAGCAGCGAACACTGAAGCTTTCTTT
CASSQAANTEAFF
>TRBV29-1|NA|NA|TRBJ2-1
TGCAGCGTTGAGGGAGGCGGGAAATACAATGAGCAGTTCTTC
CSVEGGGKYNEQFF
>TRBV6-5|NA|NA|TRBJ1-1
TGTGCCAGCACAGGGGTCACTGAAGCTTTCTTT
CASTGVTEAFF
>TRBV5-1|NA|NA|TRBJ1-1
TGCGCCAGCAGTAAGACAGCAATGAACACTGAAGCTTTCTTT
CASSKTAMNTEAFF
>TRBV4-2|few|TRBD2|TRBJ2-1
TGTGCCAGCAGCCACCTCCAACTTAGCGGGGGGGCTGATGAGCAGTTCTTC
CASSHLQLSGGADEQFF
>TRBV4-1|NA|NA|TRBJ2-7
TGCGCCAGCCGGGGCGGTCCAGGATACGAGCAGTACTTC
CASRGGPGYEQYF
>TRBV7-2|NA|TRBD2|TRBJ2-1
TGTGCCAGCAGCTTAGCGCTACTAGCGGGGACGCCCTACAATGAGCAGTTCTTC
CASSLALLAGTPYNEQFF
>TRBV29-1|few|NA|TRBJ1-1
TGCAGCGTTGAAGTACTCGCTAACACTGAAGCTTTCTTT
CSVEVLANTEAFF
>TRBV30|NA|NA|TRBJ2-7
TGTGCCTGGAACAAACAGATAGGGTCCGAGCAGTACTTC
CAWNKQIGSEQYF
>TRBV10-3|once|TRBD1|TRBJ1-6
TGTGCCATCAGCCCCTCCGGGACAGGGGGCAGGGATTCACCCCTCCACTTT
CAISPSGTGGRDSPLHF
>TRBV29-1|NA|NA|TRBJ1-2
TGCAGCGTTGTTAGCAACTATGGCTACACCTTC
CSVVSNYGYTF
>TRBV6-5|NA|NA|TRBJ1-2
TGTGCCAGCAGTCCCGGACAGGGCTACACCTTC
CASSPGQGYTF
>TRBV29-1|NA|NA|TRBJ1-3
TGCAGCGTCTCAAGAGCCGGAAACACCATATATTTT
CSVSRAGNTIYF
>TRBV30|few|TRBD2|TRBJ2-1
TGTGCCTGGAGTGGACTAGCGGGGTACAATGAGCAGTTCTTC
CAWSGLAGYNEQFF
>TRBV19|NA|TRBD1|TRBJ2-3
TGTGCCAGTACCTGGACAGGGTTTACGGATACGCAGTATTTT
CASTWTGFTDTQYF
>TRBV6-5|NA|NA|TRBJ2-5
TGTGCCAGCAGTCCCCATACCCAAGAGACCCAGTACTTC
CASSPHTQETQYF
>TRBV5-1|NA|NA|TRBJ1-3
TGCGCCAGCAGCTTGGTAGGGGGGTCTGGAAACACCATATATTTT
CASSLVGGSGNTIYF